The 2 T cell receptor beta chains listed next were all sequenced from one sample in a study of blood T cell repertoires in COVID-19. The method was immunoSEQ multiplex PCR; TCRdb's version includes in-frame clones alone and lacks a portion of them. The sample includes about 270,000 clones, just under 85% of them seen just once. Sequencing was done on a sample of peripheral blood. These receptors were collected from a woman between 50 and 59 years old with active or convalescent COVID-19.

The V call is TRBV29-1, the J call TRBJ2-1; D is possibly TRBD2 (5 bases). V lost 6 bases to trimming and J lost 9 bases, with 15 bases between them. Germline V lookup: CDR1 SQVTM, CDR2 ANQGSEA. This CDR3 has 12 amino acids. DNA for the CDR3: TGCAGCGTGAGTACTAGGGAGAGTGAGCAGTTCTTC. Translation: CSVSTRESEQFF.

This chain uses TRBV14 with TRBJ1-1; 10 nucleotides align to TRBD1. This CDR3 has 18 residues. Germline CDR1 reads SGHDN; CDR2 reads FVKESK. With 2 bases clipped from V and 5 bases from J, the junction kept 14 bases outside the gene matches. The CDR3 sequence: CASSQPILTGGLGTEAFF. In nucleotides, the CDR3 is TGTGCCAGCAGCCAACCTATCCTGACAGGGGGCTTGGGGACTGAAGCTTTCTTT.